Each of the 6 T cell receptor beta chains below was sequenced from the same sample in a study of CD4 T cells in relation to SARS-CoV-2 and coronaviruses. Profiled with immunoSEQ multiplex PCR; TCRdb holds only in-frame clones, not every one. Of about 59,000 clones listed, roughly 90% are singletons. CD4+ T cells from unexposed donors were obtained before the COVID-19 pandemic (2011-2018). Sequencing was done on a sample of memory CD4+ T cells from PBMCs. These receptors all stem from a human donor in good health.

This clone was seen just once. This chain connects TRBV11-2 to TRBJ2-1, with 8 positions matching TRBD2. V gave up 8 bases and J gave up 5 bases; unmatched junction bases: 11. The CDR3 has 15 amino acids. The germline gives CDR1 SGHAT, CDR2 FQNNGV. In DNA form, the CDR3 reads TGTGCCAGCGCAATCGACCAGCGGGGGAACAATGAGCAGTTCTTC. It specifies CASAIDQRGNNEQFF.

The CDR3 region has the DNA TGTGCCAGCTCACCCCCTCGGAATCCCTACGAGCAGTACTTC. Translated: CASSPPRNPYEQYF. The chain employs TRBV18 and TRBJ2-7; D not certain. The CDR3 is 14 amino acids. CDR1 and CDR2 (germline): KGHSH, LQKENI. Trimming removed 3 bases at V and 2 bases at J, with 11 bases between.

The chain links TRBV5-1 to TRBJ2-6; 9 bases align to TRBD2. Trimming took 6 bases from V and 0 from J; bases not matched to a gene: 7. From germline, CDR1 is SGHRS and CDR2 YFSETQ. The CDR3 sequence is 17 residues long. In nucleotides, the CDR3 is TGCGCCAGCAATCTCGCGGGGGGGATCTCTGGGGCCAACGTCCTGACTTTC. Residues: CASNLAGGISGANVLTF.

This clone has only one observation. The chain combines TRBV5-1 with TRBJ2-3, with 10 bases aligning to TRBD2. This CDR3 comprises 16 residues. Germline lookup yields CDR1 SGHRS and CDR2 YFSETQ. J gave up 4 bases and V 0 bases, and 5 bases lay outside the gene matches. CDR3 sequence reads: CASSLAAGGLADTQYF. The DNA of the CDR3 is TGCGCCAGCAGCTTGGCAGCGGGAGGGCTCGCAGATACGCAGTATTTT.

The genes are TRBV24-1 and TRBJ2-3, with D perhaps being TRBD1 or TRBD2 (5 bases each). V dropped 2 bases and J dropped 6 bases, with 20 bases sitting between them. The CDR3 has 17 residues. Germline V gene lookup returns CDR1 KGHDR and CDR2 SFDVKD. As DNA, the CDR3 is TGTGCCACCAGTGATTATCGGTCGGGACCGCTGGGGGATACGCAGTATTTT. Its protein is CATSDYRSGPLGDTQYF.

The chain is built from TRBV5-1 and TRBJ2-7, with D possibly called TRBD1 or TRBD2 (7 bases each). This CDR3 is 14 amino acids long. V was trimmed by 4 bases and J by 3 bases, leaving 14 bases between them. CDR1 is SGHRS and CDR2 is YFSETQ in the germline V gene. The CDR3, as DNA: TGCGCCAGCAGCCGGGACAGCGGGAACTACGAGCAGTACTTC. Translation gives CASSRDSGNYEQYF. Full variable domain (missing parts from reference TRBV5-1 and TRBJ2-7): KAGVTQTPRYLIKTRGQQVTLSCSPISGHRSVSWYQQTPGQGLQFLFEYFSETQRNKGNFPGRFSGRQFSNSRSEMNVSTLELGDSALYLCASSRDSGNYEQYFGPGTRLTVT.